This TCR beta chain derives from a study of radiotherapy plus CTLA-4 blockade in lung cancer. Turning to the study itself: Overall, 18% of patients showed an objective response, while roughly 28% attained disease control.

From germline, CDR1 is SGHAT and CDR2 FQNNGV. The CDR3 contains 13 residues. Trimming took off 1 base at V and 2 bases at J, with 3 bases between the two ends. Patients in the study, people with chemo-refractory metastatic non-small-cell lung cancer, received focal radiation plus ipilimumab CTLA-4 blockade. This clone was seen more than once but under ten times. Its specificity is unknown. Study-level findings and limits: Early clone dynamics of blood T cells, plus interferon-beta, reportedly predicted response best. After treatment with radiotherapy plus ipilimumab, TCR clones that came from the tumor expanded in blood.

The method was immunoSEQ multiplex PCR; TCRdb's version includes in-frame clones alone and lacks a portion of them. The table has tens of thousands of clones, about 72% seen once. The material was peripheral blood, obtained from a patient treated with radiotherapy plus ipilimumab. This sequence was found in a human donor with non-small cell lung cancer whose response to radiotherapy plus ipilimumab could not be evaluated. Some clones in this sample may be carry-over from other donors' samples. The chain is built from TRBV11-2 and TRBJ1-5, with unresolved D. The CDR3 coding sequence is TGTGCCAGCAGCTTAGCTCGCAATCAGCCCCAGCATTTT. This translates into CASSLARNQPQHF.